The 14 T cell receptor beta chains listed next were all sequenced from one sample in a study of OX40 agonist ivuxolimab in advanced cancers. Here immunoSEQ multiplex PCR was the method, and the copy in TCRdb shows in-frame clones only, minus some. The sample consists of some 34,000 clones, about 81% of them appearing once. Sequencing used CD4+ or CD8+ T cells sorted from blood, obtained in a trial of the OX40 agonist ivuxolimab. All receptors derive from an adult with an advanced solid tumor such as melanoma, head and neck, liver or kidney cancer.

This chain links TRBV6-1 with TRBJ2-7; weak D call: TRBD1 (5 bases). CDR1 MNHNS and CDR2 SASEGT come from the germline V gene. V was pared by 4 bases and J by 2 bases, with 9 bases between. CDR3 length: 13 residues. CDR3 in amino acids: CASSVETAYEQYF. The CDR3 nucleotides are TGTGCCAGCAGTGTTGAGACAGCCTACGAGCAGTACTTC.

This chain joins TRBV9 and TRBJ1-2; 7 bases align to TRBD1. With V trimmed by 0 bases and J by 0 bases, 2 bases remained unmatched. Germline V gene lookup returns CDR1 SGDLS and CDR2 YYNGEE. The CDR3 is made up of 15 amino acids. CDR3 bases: TGTGCCAGCAGCGTAGAGACAGGGACTAACTATGGCTACACCTTC. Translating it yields CASSVETGTNYGYTF.

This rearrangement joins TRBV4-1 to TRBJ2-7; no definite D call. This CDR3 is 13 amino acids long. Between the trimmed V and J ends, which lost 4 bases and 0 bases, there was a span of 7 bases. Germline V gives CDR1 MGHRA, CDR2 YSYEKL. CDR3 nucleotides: TGCGCCAGCAGCCCGAGCGACTCCTACGAGCAGTACTTC. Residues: CASSPSDSYEQYF.

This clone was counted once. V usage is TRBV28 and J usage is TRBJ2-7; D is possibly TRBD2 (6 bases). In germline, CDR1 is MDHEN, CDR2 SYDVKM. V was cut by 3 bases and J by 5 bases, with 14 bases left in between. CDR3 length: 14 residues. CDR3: CASSFGGSTHEQYF. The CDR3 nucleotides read TGTGCCAGCAGTTTTGGAGGGAGTACCCACGAGCAGTACTTC. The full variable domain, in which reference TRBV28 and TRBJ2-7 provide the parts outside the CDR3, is DVKVTQSSRYLVKRTGEKVFLECVQDMDHENMFWYRQDPGLGLRLIYFSYDVKMKEKGDIPEGYSVSREKKERFSLILESASTNQTSMYLCASSFGGSTHEQYFGPGTRLTVT.

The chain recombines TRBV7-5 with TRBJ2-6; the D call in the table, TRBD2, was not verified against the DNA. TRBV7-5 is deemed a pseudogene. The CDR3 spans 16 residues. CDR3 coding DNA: TGTGCCAGAACGGTAACTAGACAAAGTCGGGCCAACGTCCTGACTTTC. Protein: CARTVTRQSRANVLTF.

CDR3 nucleotide sequence: TGTGCCAGCAGCCAATTCGTATCAACAGGGGATGGCTACACCTTC. Translation: CASSQFVSTGDGYTF. This sequence joins TRBV7-1 and TRBJ1-2, with 7 positions matching TRBD1. TRBV7-1 is an ORF, with its function uncertain. The CDR3 is 15 amino acids. The trim removed 5 bases at V and 6 bases at J, leaving 12 bases unmatched.

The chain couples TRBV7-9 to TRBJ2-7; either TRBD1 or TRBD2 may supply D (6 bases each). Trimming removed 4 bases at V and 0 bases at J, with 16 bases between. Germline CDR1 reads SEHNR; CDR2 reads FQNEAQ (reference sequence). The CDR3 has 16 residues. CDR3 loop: CASSSAGGTTSYEQYF. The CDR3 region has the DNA TGTGCCAGCAGCTCCGCTGGCGGGACAACCTCCTACGAGCAGTACTTC.

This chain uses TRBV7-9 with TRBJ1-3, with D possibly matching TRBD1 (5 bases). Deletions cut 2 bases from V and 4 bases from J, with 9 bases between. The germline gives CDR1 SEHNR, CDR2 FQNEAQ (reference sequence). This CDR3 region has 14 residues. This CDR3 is CASSLSGGGNTIYF. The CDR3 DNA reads TGTGCCAGCAGCTTATCCGGGGGAGGAAACACCATATATTTT. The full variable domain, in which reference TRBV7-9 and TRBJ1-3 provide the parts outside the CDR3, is DTGVSQNPRHKITKRGQNVTFRCDPISEHNRLYWYRQTLGQGPEFLTYFQNEAQLEKSRLLSDRFSAERPKGSFSTLEIQRTEQGDSAMYLCASSLSGGGNTIYFGEGSWLTVV.

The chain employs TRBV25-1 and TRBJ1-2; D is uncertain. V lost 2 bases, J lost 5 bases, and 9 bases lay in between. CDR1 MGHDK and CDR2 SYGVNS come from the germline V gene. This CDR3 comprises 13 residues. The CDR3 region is CASSEMTQYGYTF. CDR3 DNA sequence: TGTGCCAGCAGTGAAATGACTCAATATGGCTACACCTTC.

The CDR3 protein is CASSFRVLGSEQYF. The CDR3 nucleotides are TGTGCCAGCAGTTTCAGGGTGTTAGGCAGCGAGCAGTACTTC. The chain links TRBV27 to TRBJ2-7; a possible D gene is TRBD1 (5 bases). Per germline, CDR1 MNHEY and CDR2 SMNVEV (reference sequence). The CDR3 has 14 residues. The V gene lost 3 bases and the J gene lost 6 bases, with 15 bases spanning the gap.

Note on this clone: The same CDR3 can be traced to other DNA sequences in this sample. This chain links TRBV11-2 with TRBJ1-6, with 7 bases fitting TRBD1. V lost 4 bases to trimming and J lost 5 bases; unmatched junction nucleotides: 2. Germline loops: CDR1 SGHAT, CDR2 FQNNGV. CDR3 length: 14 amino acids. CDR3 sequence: CASSYRGNNSPLHF. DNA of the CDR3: TGTGCCAGCAGCTACAGGGGAAATAATTCACCCCTCCACTTT. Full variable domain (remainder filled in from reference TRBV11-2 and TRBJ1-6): EAGVAQSPRYKIIEKRQSVAFWCNPISGHATLYWYQQILGQGPKLLIQFQNNGVVDDSQLPKDRFSAERLKGVDSTLKIQPAKLEDSAVYLCASSYRGNNSPLHFGNGTRLTVT.

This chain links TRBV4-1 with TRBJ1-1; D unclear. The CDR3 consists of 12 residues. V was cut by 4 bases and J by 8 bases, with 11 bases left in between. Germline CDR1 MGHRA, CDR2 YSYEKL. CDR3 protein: CASSPPESEAFF. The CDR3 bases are TGCGCCAGCAGCCCCCCAGAGTCCGAAGCTTTCTTT.

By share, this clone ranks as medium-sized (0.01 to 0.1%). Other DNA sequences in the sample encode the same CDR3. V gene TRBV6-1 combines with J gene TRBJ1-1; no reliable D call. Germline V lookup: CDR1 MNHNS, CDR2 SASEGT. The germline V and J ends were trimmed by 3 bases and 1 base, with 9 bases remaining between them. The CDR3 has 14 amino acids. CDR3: CASSDFQGNTEAFF. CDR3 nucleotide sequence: TGTGCCAGCAGTGACTTCCAAGGGAACACTGAAGCTTTCTTT.

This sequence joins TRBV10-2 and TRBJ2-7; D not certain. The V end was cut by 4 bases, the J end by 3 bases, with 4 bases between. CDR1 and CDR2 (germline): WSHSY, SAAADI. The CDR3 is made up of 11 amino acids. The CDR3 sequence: CASSGLYEQYF. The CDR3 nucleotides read TGCGCCAGCAGTGGCCTCTACGAGCAGTACTTC.